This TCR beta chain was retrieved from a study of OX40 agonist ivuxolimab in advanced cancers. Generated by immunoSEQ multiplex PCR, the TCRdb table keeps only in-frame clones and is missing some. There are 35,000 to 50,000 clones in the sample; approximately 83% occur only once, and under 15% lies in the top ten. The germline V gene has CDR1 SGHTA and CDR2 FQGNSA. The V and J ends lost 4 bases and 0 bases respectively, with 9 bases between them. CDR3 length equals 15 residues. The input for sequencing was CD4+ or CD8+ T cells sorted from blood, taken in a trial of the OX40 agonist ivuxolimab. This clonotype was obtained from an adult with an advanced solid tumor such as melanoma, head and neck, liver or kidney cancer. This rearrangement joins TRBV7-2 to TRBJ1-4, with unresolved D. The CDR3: CASSSPGSTNEKLFF. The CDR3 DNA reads TGTGCCAGCAGCTCACCGGGATCAACTAATGAAAAACTGTTTTTT. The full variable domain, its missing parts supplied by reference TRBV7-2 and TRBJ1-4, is GAGVSQSPSNKVTEKGKDVELRCDPISGHTALYWYRQSLGQGLEFLIYFQGNSAPDKSGLPSDRFSAERTGGSVSTLTIQRTQQEDSAVYLCASSSPGSTNEKLFFGSGTQLSVL.